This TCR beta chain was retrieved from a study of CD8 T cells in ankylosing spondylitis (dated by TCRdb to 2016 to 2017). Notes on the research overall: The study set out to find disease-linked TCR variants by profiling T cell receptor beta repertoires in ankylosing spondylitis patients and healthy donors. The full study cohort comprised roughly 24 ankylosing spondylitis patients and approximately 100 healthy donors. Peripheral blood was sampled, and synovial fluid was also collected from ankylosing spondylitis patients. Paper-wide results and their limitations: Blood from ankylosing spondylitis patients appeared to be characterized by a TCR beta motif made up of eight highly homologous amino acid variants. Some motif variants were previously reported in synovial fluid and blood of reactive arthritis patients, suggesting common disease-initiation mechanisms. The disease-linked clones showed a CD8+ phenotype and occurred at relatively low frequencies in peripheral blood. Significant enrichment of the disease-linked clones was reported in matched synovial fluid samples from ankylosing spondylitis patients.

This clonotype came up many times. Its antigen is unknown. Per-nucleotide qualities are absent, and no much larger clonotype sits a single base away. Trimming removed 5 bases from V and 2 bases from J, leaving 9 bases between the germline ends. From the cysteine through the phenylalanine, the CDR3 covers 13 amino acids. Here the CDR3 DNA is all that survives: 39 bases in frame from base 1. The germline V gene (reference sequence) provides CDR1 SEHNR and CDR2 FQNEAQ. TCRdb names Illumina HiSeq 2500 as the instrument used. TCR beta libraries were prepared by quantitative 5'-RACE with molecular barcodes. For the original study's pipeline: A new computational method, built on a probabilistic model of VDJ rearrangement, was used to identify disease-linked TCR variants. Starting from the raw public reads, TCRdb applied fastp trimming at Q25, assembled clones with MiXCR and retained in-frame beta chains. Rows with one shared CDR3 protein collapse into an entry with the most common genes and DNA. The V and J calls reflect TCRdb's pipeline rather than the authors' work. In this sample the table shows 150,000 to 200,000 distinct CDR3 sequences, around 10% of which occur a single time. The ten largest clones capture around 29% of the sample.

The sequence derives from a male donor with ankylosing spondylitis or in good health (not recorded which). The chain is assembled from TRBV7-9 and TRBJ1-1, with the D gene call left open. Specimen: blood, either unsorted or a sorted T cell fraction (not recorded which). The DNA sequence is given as TGTGCCAGCAGCGTCGACACAAACACTGAAGCTTTCTTT. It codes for CASSVDTNTEAFF.